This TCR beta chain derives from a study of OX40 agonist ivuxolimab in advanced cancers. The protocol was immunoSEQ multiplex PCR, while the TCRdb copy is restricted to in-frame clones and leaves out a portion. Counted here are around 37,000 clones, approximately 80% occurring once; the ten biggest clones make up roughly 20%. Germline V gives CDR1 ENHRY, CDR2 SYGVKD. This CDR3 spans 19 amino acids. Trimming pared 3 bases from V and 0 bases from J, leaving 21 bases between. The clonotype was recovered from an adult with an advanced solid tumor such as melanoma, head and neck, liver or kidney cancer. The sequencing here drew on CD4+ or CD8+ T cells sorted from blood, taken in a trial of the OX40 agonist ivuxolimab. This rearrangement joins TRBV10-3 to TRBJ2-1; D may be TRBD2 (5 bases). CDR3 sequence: CAISDPVAAAAGSYNEQFF. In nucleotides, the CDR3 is TGTGCCATCAGTGACCCTGTTGCCGCGGCGGCGGGCTCCTACAATGAGCAGTTCTTC.